The clone carrying this T cell receptor (beta chain) was observed a single time. Its cognate antigen is unknown. Here immunoSEQ multiplex PCR was the method, and the copy in TCRdb shows in-frame clones only, minus some. The sample yields some 28,000 clones, 80% to 90% seen once. Regarding time point: newly diagnosed, previously untreated cHL patient sample. With magnetic negative selection, CD4+ T cells were purified from PBMCs that had been thawed. Newly diagnosed, untreated classical Hodgkin lymphoma PBMCs served as comparison. The data stem from a study of PD-1 blockade in classical Hodgkin lymphoma. V gave up 0 bases and J gave up 6 bases, with 18 bases separating them. CDR1 is SGHRS, CDR2 YFSETQ, per germline. This CDR3 has 17 residues. Study-wide results and caveats: Possible causes of repertoire differences, disease activity or prior therapy, remain undefined.

The chain has TRBV5-1 and TRBJ2-2; D uncertain. The specimen was CD4+ T cells from blood. The sequence derives from a human donor with classical Hodgkin lymphoma. CDR3 in DNA: TGCGCCAGCAGCTTGGGGCGTACATTGTTGGGGTCCGGGGAGCTGTTTTTT. It encodes CASSLGRTLLGSGELFF.